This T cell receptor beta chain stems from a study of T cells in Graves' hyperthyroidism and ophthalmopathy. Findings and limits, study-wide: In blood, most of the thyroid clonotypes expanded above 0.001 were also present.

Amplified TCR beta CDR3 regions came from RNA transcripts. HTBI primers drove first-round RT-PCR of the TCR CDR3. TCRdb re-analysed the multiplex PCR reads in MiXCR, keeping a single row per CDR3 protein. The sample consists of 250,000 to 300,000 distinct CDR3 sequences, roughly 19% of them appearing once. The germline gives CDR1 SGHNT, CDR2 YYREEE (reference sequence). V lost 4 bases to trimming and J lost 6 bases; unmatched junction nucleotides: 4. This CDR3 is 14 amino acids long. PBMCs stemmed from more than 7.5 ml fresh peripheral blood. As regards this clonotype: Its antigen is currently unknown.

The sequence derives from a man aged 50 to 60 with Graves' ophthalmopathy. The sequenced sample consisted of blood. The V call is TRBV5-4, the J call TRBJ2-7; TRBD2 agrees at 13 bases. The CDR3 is CASSGTSGNAEQYF. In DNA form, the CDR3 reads TGTGCCAGCAGCGGGACTAGCGGGAACGCCGAGCAGTACTTC.